This T cell receptor (beta chain) was recorded in a study of T cell responses to AZD1222 COVID-19 vaccine. The CDR3 length is 13 residues. The germline V and J ends were trimmed by 0 bases and 5 bases, with 6 bases remaining between them. In germline, CDR1 is SGHKS, CDR2 YYEKEE (reference sequence). Using immunoSEQ multiplex PCR, the repertoire was profiled, and TCRdb retains in-frame clones only, with some absent. The sample holds 80,000 to 90,000 clones, approximately 90% seen once. The source of this sequence is an adult in good health. The specimen was peripheral blood, collected on day 0 of MenACWY control vaccination. This chain joins TRBV5-5 and TRBJ1-5; D is undetermined. The CDR3 DNA sequence: TGTGCCAGCAGCTTGGACCCTCATCAGCCCCAGCATTTT. This encodes CASSLDPHQPQHF.